The subject of this entry is one TCR beta chain. As yet, its antigen is unknown. The record originates from a study of T cell responses to AZD1222 COVID-19 vaccine. Study-wide results and limits: Most donors were white British and more were female, and clonal diversity was possibly underestimated.

The CDR3 covers 17 residues. The V end lost 6 bases, the J end lost 0 bases, and 15 bases lay between the germline ends. Per germline, CDR1 SGHTA and CDR2 FQGNSA. Assay used: immunoSEQ multiplex PCR; TCRdb lists only in-frame clones, some missing. The sample has 40,000 to 45,000 clones, 60% to 85% seen once. The TCR sequence derives from an adult in good health. This specimen consisted of peripheral blood, obtained on day 0 of AZD1222 vaccination. This chain connects TRBV7-2 to TRBJ2-6, with D perhaps TRBD1 or TRBD2 (5 bases each). The CDR3 DNA is TGTGCCAGCAGATCGACGGGACGTATCTCTGGGGCCAACGTCCTGACTTTC. It encodes CASRSTGRISGANVLTF.